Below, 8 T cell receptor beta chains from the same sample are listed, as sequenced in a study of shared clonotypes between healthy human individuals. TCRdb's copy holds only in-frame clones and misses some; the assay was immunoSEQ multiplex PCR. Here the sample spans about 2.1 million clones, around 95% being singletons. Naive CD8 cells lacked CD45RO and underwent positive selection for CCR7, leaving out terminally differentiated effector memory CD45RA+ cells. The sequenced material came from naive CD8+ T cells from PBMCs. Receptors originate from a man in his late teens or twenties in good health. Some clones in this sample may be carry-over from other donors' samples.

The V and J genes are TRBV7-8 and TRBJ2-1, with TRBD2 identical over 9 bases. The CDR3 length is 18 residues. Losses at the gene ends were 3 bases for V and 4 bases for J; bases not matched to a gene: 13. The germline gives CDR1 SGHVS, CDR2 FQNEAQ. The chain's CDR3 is CASSFEGSSGEAYNEQFF. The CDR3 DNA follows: TGTGCCAGCAGCTTCGAGGGTTCTAGCGGGGAAGCATACAATGAGCAGTTCTTC.

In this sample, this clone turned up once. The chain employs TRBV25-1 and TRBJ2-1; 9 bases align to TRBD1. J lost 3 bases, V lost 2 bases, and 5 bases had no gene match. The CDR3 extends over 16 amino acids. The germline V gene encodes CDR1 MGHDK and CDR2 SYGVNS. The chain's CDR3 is CASSEEGQGYYNEQFF. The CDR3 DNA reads TGTGCCAGCAGTGAAGAGGGACAGGGTTACTACAATGAGCAGTTCTTC.

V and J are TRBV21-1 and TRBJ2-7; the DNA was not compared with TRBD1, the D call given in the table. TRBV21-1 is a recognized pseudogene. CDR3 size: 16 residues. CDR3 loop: CASSTGQGAISYEQYF. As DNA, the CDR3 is TGTGCCAGCAGCACAGGACAGGGGGCGATCTCCTACGAGCAGTACTTC.

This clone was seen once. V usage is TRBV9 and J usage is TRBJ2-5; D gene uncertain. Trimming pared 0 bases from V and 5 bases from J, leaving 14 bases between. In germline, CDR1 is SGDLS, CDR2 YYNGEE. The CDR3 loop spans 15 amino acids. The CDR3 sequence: CASSVGLGLWETQYF. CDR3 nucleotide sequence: TGTGCCAGCAGCGTAGGTCTAGGGCTTTGGGAGACCCAGTACTTC.

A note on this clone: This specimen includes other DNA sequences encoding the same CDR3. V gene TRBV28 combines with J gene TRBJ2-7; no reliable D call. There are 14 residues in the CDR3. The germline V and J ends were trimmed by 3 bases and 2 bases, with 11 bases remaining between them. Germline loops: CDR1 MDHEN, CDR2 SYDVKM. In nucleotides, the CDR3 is TGTGCCAGCAGTTTCGGTACAGCTACCTACGAGCAGTACTTC. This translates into CASSFGTATYEQYF.

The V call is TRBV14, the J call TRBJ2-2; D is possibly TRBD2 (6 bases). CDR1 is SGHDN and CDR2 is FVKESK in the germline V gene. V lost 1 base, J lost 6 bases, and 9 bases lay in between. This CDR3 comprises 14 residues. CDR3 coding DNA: TGTGCCAGCAGCCAAGTGGGAGGTTCCGGGGAGCTGTTTTTT. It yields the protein CASSQVGGSGELFF.

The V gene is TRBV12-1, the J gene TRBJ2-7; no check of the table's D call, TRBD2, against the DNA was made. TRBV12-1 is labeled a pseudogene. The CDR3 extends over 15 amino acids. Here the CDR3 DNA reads TGTGCCAGCAGCTTTGATATTCCCGGTGTCTACGAGCAGTACTTC. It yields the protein CASSFDIPGVYEQYF.

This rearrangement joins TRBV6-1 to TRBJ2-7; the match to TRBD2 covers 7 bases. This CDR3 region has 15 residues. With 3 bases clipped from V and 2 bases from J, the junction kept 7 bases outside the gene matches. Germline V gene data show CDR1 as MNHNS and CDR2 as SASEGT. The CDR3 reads CASSESASGTYEQYF. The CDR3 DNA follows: TGTGCCAGCAGTGAGTCGGCTAGCGGCACCTACGAGCAGTACTTC.